The 22 T cell receptor beta chains below were found in one sample sequenced in a study of shared clonotypes between healthy human individuals. The data were produced by immunoSEQ multiplex PCR, yet TCRdb's version contains in-frame clones alone and is incomplete. The sample consists of over 2,000,000 clones, 93% of them appearing once. Naive CD8 isolation took CD45RO-negative cells positively selected for CCR7 and excluded terminally differentiated effector memory CD45RA+ cells. Sequencing was performed on naive CD8+ T cells from PBMCs. The receptors derive from a man in his late teens or twenties in good health. Some clones in this sample may be carry-over from other donors' samples.

The chain joins TRBV5-4 to TRBJ2-5, with TRBD1 identical over 8 bases. Germline V gene sequence: CDR1 SGHNT, CDR2 YYREEE (reference sequence). CDR3 length: 14 residues. V dropped 3 bases and J dropped 7; count of bases not matched to a gene: 8. The chain's CDR3 is CASSSPTDRGTQYF. Written as DNA, the CDR3 is TGTGCCAGCAGCTCCCCAACCGACAGGGGGACCCAGTACTTC.

On this clone: Other DNA variants within this sample encode the same CDR3. V gene TRBV7-9 combines with J gene TRBJ1-1; D remains unclear. The CDR3 is made up of 12 amino acids. The germline gives CDR1 SEHNR, CDR2 FQNEAQ (reference sequence). V dropped 3 bases and J dropped 3 bases, with 5 bases sitting between them. CDR3 sequence reads: CASSLSDTEAFF. In nucleotides, the CDR3 is TGTGCCAGCAGCTTGAGTGACACTGAAGCTTTCTTT.

With respect to this clone: The sample contains more than one DNA sequence encoding this CDR3. J is TRBJ2-7 and V is TRBV28, with 7 bases that match TRBD1. The CDR3 extends over 14 amino acids. The V segment lost 3 bases and the J segment 1 base; nucleotides outside the gene matches: 3. Germline V gives CDR1 MDHEN, CDR2 SYDVKM. The CDR3, as DNA: TGTGCCAGCAGTTTTAGGGGACAGTCCTACGAGCAGTACTTC. Amino acid sequence: CASSFRGQSYEQYF.

The chain is built from TRBV7-9 and TRBJ2-3, with D possibly being TRBD2 (6 bases). The CDR3 runs to 12 residues. The V and J ends lost 5 bases and 10 bases respectively, with 13 bases between them. Germline assignment: CDR1 SEHNR and CDR2 FQNEAQ (reference sequence). The CDR3 region has the DNA TGTGCCAGCAGCCAGGGTGGGGAGGCGCAGTATTTT. Its translation: CASSQGGEAQYF.

The V call is TRBV19, the J call TRBJ2-3; 8 bases match TRBD1. The germline V gene encodes CDR1 LNHDA and CDR2 SQIVND (reference sequence). The CDR3 contains 14 residues. Trimming cost V 10 bases and J 1 base; bases outside gene matches: 7. In DNA form, the CDR3 reads TGTGCCACTTTGGACAGGGTTGGCACAGATACGCAGTATTTT. Protein: CATLDRVGTDTQYF.

V usage is TRBV27 and J usage is TRBJ1-4; 7 nucleotides align to TRBD1. The J segment lost 6 bases and the V segment lost 6 bases, leaving 10 bases of the junction unmatched. Germline values: CDR1 MNHEY, CDR2 SMNVEV (reference sequence). This CDR3 is built from 15 residues. This CDR3 reads CASSQTGWGYEKLFF. The CDR3 bases are TGTGCCAGCAGCCAGACAGGGTGGGGCTATGAAAAACTGTTTTTT.

The chain links TRBV6-5 to TRBJ2-7, with a possible D match to TRBD2 (6 bases). This CDR3 contains 15 residues. CDR1 is MNHEY, CDR2 SVGAGI, per germline. The V and J ends lost 0 bases and 2 bases respectively, with 11 bases between them. CDR3 region: CASSYSPGETYEQYF. DNA of the CDR3: TGTGCCAGCAGTTACTCGCCGGGGGAGACCTACGAGCAGTACTTC.

The chain employs TRBV7-8 and TRBJ2-7; D is possibly TRBD1 (6 bases). Germline values: CDR1 SGHVS, CDR2 FQNEAQ. The germline V and J ends were trimmed by 5 bases and 0 bases, with 11 bases remaining between them. The CDR3 covers 14 residues. CDR3 region: CASSQQGFSYEQYF. As DNA, the CDR3 is TGTGCCAGCAGCCAGCAGGGGTTCTCCTACGAGCAGTACTTC.

This clone has only one observation. Other DNA variants within this sample encode the same CDR3. The chain carries TRBV27 and TRBJ1-5; tentatively, D is TRBD1 (5 bases). Germline V gene sequence: CDR1 MNHEY, CDR2 SMNVEV (reference sequence). The CDR3 consists of 12 residues. V lost 6 bases to trimming and J lost 6 bases, with 9 bases between them. In DNA, the CDR3 is TGTGCCAGCAGCTCGCAGGGTCAGCCCCAGCATTTT. This gives the protein CASSSQGQPQHF.

The gene calls are TRBV7-9 and TRBJ2-7; TRBD1 agrees at 9 bases. This CDR3 contains 15 residues. Germline trimming cut 7 bases from V and 4 bases from J; bases unmatched to any gene: 11. Germline CDR1 SEHNR, CDR2 FQNEAQ (reference sequence). The CDR3: CASTNSRDRAYEQYF. The CDR3 bases are TGTGCCAGCACCAATTCCCGGGACAGGGCATACGAGCAGTACTTC. The full variable domain, with the rest looked up from reference TRBV7-9 and TRBJ2-7, is DTGVSQNPRHKITKRGQNVTFRCDPISEHNRLYWYRQTLGQGPEFLTYFQNEAQLEKSRLLSDRFSAERPKGSFSTLEIQRTEQGDSAMYLCASTNSRDRAYEQYFGPGTRLTVT.

The chain has TRBV5-4 and TRBJ2-7; 7 bases map to TRBD2. The CDR3 has 14 residues. Germline CDR1 SGHNT, CDR2 YYREEE (reference sequence). J gave up 2 bases and V 3 bases, and 5 bases lay outside the gene matches. In nucleotides, the CDR3 is TGTGCCAGCAGCTATACGGGACTACCCTACGAGCAGTACTTC. It codes for CASSYTGLPYEQYF.

The J gene is TRBJ2-7, the V gene TRBV11-3; D is perhaps TRBD1 or TRBD2 (5 bases each). In germline, CDR1 is SGHNT, CDR2 YENEEA. This CDR3 has 12 amino acids. Trimming stripped 3 bases from V and 4 bases from J, with 7 bases between. CDR3 amino acids: CASSFGGYEQYF. As DNA, the CDR3 is TGTGCCAGCAGCTTTGGGGGTTACGAGCAGTACTTC.

The CDR3 reads CASSHLGPAYEQYF. The CDR3 DNA reads as TGTGCCAGCAGCCATTTAGGACCGGCCTACGAGCAGTACTTC. The V and J genes are TRBV14 and TRBJ2-7; D gene unclear. Germline CDR1 reads SGHDN; CDR2 reads FVKESK. The CDR3 sequence is 14 residues long. V was clipped by 3 bases and J by 2 bases, with 11 bases between them.

This clone was found a few times. CDR3 DNA sequence: TGTGCCAGCAGCTCATTAGCTAGCGGGTCTTATGAGCAGTACTTC. Amino acid sequence: CASSSLASGSYEQYF. The chain uses TRBV11-2 and TRBJ2-7, with 8 bases that match TRBD2. V lost 4 bases, J lost 7 bases, and 12 bases stayed unmatched. Germline CDR1 reads SGHAT; CDR2 reads FQNNGV. The CDR3 has 15 amino acids.

The rearrangement uses TRBV28 and TRBJ1-1; D uncertain. The germline V and J ends were trimmed by 5 bases and 5 bases, with 15 bases remaining between them. Germline V CDR1 and CDR2: MDHEN, SYDVKM. This CDR3 has 14 residues. CDR3: CASSIGPRLTEAFF. The DNA for the CDR3 is TGTGCCAGCAGTATTGGACCCCGACTGACTGAAGCTTTCTTT. The variable domain in full, with the rest retrieved from reference TRBV28 and TRBJ1-1, is DVKVTQSSRYLVKRTGEKVFLECVQDMDHENMFWYRQDPGLGLRLIYFSYDVKMKEKGDIPEGYSVSREKKERFSLILESASTNQTSMYLCASSIGPRLTEAFFGQGTRLTVV.

As concerns this clone: Other DNA sequences within the sample encode an identical CDR3. The chain carries TRBV27 and TRBJ2-7; 10 bases map to TRBD2. V gave up 3 bases and J gave up 2 bases; unmatched junction bases: 1. Germline V gives CDR1 MNHEY, CDR2 SMNVEV (reference sequence). The CDR3 loop spans 14 amino acids. For the CDR3, the DNA is TGTGCCAGCAGTTTTGGGACTAGCGCCTACGAGCAGTACTTC. Its translation: CASSFGTSAYEQYF.

The CDR3 DNA sequence: TGTGCCAGCAGAGATCCGGGACTAGCTTACGAGCAGTACTTC. Encoded protein: CASRDPGLAYEQYF. This sequence joins TRBV28 and TRBJ2-7; 9 nucleotides match TRBD2. Trimming removed 6 bases from V and 4 bases from J; junction bases left unmatched: 7. CDR1 is MDHEN, CDR2 SYDVKM, per germline. There are 14 residues in the CDR3.

This clone was seen only once. The gene calls are TRBV7-9 and TRBJ2-7; maybe TRBD1 (5 bases). V was clipped by 3 bases and J by 3 bases, with 9 bases between them. The CDR3 covers 13 residues. Looked up from germline, CDR1 is SEHNR and CDR2 is FQNEAQ (reference sequence). The CDR3, as DNA: TGTGCCAGCAGCTTCGCGCAGGGCTACGAGCAGTACTTC. This codes for CASSFAQGYEQYF. The complete variable domain, with remaining parts taken from reference TRBV7-9 and TRBJ2-7, reads DTGVSQNPRHKITKRGQNVTFRCDPISEHNRLYWYRQTLGQGPEFLTYFQNEAQLEKSRLLSDRFSAERPKGSFSTLEIQRTEQGDSAMYLCASSFAQGYEQYFGPGTRLTVT.

The genes are TRBV5-5 and TRBJ2-6; D is perhaps TRBD1 (5 bases). Germline V CDR1 and CDR2: SGHKS, YYEKEE (reference sequence). The V gene lost 0 bases and the J gene lost 2 bases, with 18 bases spanning the gap. The CDR3 extends over 19 amino acids. CDR3 bases: TGTGCCAGCAGCTTGGTCCAGGGCGAGGTCCTCACTGGGGCCAACGTCCTGACTTTC. It yields the protein CASSLVQGEVLTGANVLTF.

Concerning this clone: Distinct nucleotide sequences in the sample also encode this CDR3. V usage is TRBV5-4 and J usage is TRBJ2-7; no reliable D call. V lost 0 bases and J 4 bases, leaving 5 bases between the germline ends. Per the germline V gene, CDR1 is SGHNT and CDR2 is YYREEE (reference sequence). This CDR3 comprises 12 residues. The DNA of the CDR3 is TGTGCCAGCAGCTTGGACCGATACGAGCAGTACTTC. This sequence encodes CASSLDRYEQYF.

The rearrangement joins TRBV28 to TRBJ2-7; TRBD2 might be the D (5 bases). V shed 3 bases and J shed 0 bases, with 21 bases lying between them. This CDR3 has 18 residues. From germline, CDR1 is MDHEN and CDR2 SYDVKM. The CDR3 DNA is TGTGCCAGCAGTTTTATCCGACCCCCGGGATCCGACTCCTACGAGCAGTACTTC. Its translation is CASSFIRPPGSDSYEQYF.

The rearrangement links TRBV4-1 to TRBJ2-7; D possibly corresponds to TRBD2 (5 bases). Trimming shortened V by 6 bases and J by 0 bases, and 15 bases separated the two germline ends. The germline V gene has CDR1 MGHRA and CDR2 YSYEKL. The CDR3 runs to 15 residues. The CDR3 loop is CASSSDGISSYEQYF. The CDR3 coding sequence is TGCGCCAGCAGTTCGGACGGGATAAGCTCCTACGAGCAGTACTTC.